This TCR beta chain emerged from a study of blood T cell repertoires in COVID-19. The CDR3 runs 15 residues. Germline CDR1 MRHNA, CDR2 SNTAGT. V trimming: 2 bases; J trimming: 3 bases; junction bases outside the gene matches: 5. Original analysis: Amplification with reference gene primers provided the estimates of nucleated cell counts. The protocol was immunoSEQ multiplex PCR, while the TCRdb copy is restricted to in-frame clones and leaves out a portion. The V and J calls and clone size were taken over from that table, and D and trimming were inferred from the DNA. This sample has about 150,000 clones, with roughly 84% found just once.

This sequence was found in a man aged 18 to 30 with active or convalescent COVID-19. The chain has TRBV6-4 and TRBJ2-3; the match to TRBD1 covers 7 bases. Sample: peripheral blood. DNA for the CDR3: TGTGCCAGCAGTGACGGTGAGGGGGCTACAGATACGCAGTATTTT. Its protein product is CASSDGEGATDTQYF.